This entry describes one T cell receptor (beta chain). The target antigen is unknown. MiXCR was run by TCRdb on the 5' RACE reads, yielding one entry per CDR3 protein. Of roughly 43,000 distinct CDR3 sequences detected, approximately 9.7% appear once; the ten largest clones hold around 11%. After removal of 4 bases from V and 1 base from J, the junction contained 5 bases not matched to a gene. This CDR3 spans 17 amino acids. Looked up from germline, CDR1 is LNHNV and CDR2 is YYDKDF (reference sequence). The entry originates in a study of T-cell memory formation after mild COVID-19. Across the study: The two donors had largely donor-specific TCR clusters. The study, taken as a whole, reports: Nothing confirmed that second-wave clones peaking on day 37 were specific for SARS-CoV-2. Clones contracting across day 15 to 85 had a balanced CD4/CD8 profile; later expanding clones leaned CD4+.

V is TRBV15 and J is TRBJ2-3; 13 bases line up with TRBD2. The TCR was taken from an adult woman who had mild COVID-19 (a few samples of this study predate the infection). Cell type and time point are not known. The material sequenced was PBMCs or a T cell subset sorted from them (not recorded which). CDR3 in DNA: TGTGCCACCAGCACGGGAGGGACTAGCGGGGGCACAGATACGCAGTATTTT. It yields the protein CATSTGGTSGGTDTQYF.